This T cell receptor beta chain was obtained from a study of cytomegalovirus exposure and HLA in healthy donors. 13 Jbeta primers and 60 Vbeta primers were used for the PCR. This table comes from immunoSEQ multiplex PCR, and its TCRdb copy is limited to in-frame clones, with some not included. The sample yields roughly 100,000 clones, around 76% seen once. The CDR3 sequence is 14 residues long. Germline lookup yields CDR1 SGDLS and CDR2 YYNGEE. V was shortened by 0 bases and J by 2 bases, with 8 bases between the two germline ends. The chain couples TRBV9 to TRBJ1-2; D not resolved. This clonotype originated in a woman aged 18 to 35 in good health and CMV-seropositive. Input material: PBMCs. The CDR3 DNA reads TGTGCCAGCAGCGTAGCTGCCACAAACTATGGCTACACCTTC. This gives the protein CASSVAATNYGYTF.